This T cell receptor (beta chain) was documented in a study of T cell changes during pregnancy in multiple sclerosis. Data came from immunoSEQ multiplex PCR; TCRdb stores just in-frame clones and leaves some out. There are under 25,000 clones in the sample; over 65% occur only once, and less than 9% lies in the top ten. The CDR3 totals 17 residues. Trimming took 4 bases from V and 5 from J; bases not matched to a gene: 14. Germline assignment: CDR1 MDHEN and CDR2 SYDVKM. The sequence was obtained from a female donor with multiple sclerosis, enrolled in a pregnancy study. The material was CD8+ T cells from peripheral blood mononuclear cells, obtained before pregnancy. The V and J genes are TRBV28 and TRBJ1-2, with 9 bases fitting TRBD1. CDR3 DNA sequence: TGTGCCAGCAGTTCCTTACCCGGGACAGGGCCTACGTATGGCTACACCTTC. The encoded protein is CASSSLPGTGPTYGYTF.